The 2 T cell receptor beta chains in this list originate from one sample, sequenced in a study of T cells after yellow fever vaccination. TCRdb fed the 5' RACE reads into MiXCR, producing one record per CDR3 protein. The sample shows about 260,000 distinct CDR3 sequences, under 15% of them seen only once. Source: CD4+ T cells sorted from PBMCs, taken 45 days after the yellow fever booster vaccination. These receptors all come from a man aged 25 to 40 who received the YFV17D yellow fever vaccine.

The chain uses TRBV15 and TRBJ2-2; 11 bases fit TRBD2. The V gene end was trimmed by 3 bases and the J gene end by 0 bases; junction bases not matched to a gene: 9. CDR1 and CDR2 (germline): LNHNV, YYDKDF (reference sequence). This CDR3 is built from 19 residues. CDR3 in amino acids: CATSRFRLAGGANTGELFF. The CDR3 bases are TGTGCCACCAGCAGGTTCCGTCTAGCGGGAGGTGCGAACACCGGGGAGCTGTTTTTT.

V usage is TRBV6-5 and J usage is TRBJ2-3; D remains unclear. With 3 bases removed from V and 4 bases from J, the gap between germline ends came to 11 bases. CDR3 size: 14 residues. The germline V gene has CDR1 MNHEY and CDR2 SVGAGI. Here the CDR3 DNA reads TGTGCCAGCAGTTATCTGGCTGGTGCAGATACGCAGTATTTT. It codes for CASSYLAGADTQYF.